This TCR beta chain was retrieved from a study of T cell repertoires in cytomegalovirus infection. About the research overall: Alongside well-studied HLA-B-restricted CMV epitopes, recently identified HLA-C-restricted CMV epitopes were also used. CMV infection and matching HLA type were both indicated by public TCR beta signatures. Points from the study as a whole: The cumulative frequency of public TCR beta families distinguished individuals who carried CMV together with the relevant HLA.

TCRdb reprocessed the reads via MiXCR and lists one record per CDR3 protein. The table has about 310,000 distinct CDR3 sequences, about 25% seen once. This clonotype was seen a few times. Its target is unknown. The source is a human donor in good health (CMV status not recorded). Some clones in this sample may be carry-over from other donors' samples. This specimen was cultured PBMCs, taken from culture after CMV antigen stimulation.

CDR3 region: CASSRAGAKGTQYF. The CDR3 DNA reads as TGTGCCAGCAGTAGGGCCGGGGCCAAAGGAACCCAGTACTTC. The chain combines TRBV28 with TRBJ2-5, with D possibly called TRBD1 or TRBD2 (5 bases each). CDR1 and CDR2 (germline): MDHEN, SYDVKM. The CDR3 is 14 residues long. Trimming cost V 5 bases and J 8 bases, with 18 bases left between them.